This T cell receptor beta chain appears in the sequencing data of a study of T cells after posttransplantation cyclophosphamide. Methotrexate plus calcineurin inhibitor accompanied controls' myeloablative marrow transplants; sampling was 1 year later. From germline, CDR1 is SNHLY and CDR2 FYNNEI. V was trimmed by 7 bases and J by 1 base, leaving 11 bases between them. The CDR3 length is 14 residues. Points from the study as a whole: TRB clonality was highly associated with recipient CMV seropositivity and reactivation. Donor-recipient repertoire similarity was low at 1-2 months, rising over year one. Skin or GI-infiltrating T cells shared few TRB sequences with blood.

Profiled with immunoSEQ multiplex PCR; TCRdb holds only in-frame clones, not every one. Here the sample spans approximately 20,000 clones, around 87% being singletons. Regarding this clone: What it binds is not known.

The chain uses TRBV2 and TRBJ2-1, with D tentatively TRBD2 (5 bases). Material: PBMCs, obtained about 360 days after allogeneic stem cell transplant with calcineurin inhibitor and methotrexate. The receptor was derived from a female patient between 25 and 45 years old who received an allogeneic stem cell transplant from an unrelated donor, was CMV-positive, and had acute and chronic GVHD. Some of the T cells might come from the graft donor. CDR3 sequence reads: CASIVGVSYNEQFF. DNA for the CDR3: TGTGCCAGCATTGTCGGGGTTTCCTACAATGAGCAGTTCTTC. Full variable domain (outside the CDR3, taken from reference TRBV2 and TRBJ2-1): EPEVTQTPSHQVTQMGQEVILRCVPISNHLYFYWYRQILGQKVEFLVSFYNNEISEKSEIFDDQFSVERPDGSNFTLKIRSTKLEDSAMYFCASIVGVSYNEQFFGPGTRLTVL.